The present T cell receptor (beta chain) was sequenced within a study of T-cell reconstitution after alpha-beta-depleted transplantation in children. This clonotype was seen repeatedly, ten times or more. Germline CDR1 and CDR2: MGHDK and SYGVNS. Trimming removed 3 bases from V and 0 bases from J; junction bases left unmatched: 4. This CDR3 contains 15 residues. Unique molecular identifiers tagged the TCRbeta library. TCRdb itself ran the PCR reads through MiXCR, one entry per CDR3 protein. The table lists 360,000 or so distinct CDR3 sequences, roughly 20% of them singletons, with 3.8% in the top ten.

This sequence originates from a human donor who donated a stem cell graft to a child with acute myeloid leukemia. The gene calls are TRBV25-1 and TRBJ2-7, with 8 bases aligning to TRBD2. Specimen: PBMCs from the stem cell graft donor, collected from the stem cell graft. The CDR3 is CASSDSSGNSYEQYF. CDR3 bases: TGTGCCAGCAGTGATAGTAGCGGGAACTCCTACGAGCAGTACTTC.